This entry is about one TCR beta chain. Its antigen remains unidentified. Within the sample, other DNA sequences also encode this same CDR3. V shed 5 bases and J shed 0 bases, with 8 bases lying between them. Germline values: CDR1 SGHTA, CDR2 FQGNSA. This CDR3 has 13 residues. These data are taken from a study of cytomegalovirus exposure and HLA in healthy donors. Those who donated were healthy bone marrow donors. Study-wide results and caveats: A later examination showed that TCR association rates differed by HLA locus, with DRB1 most and HLA-C fewest. In a later analysis, several top co-occurrence clusters appeared linked to parvovirus B19, influenza, CMV and Epstein-Barr virus. Published work reported that the classifier diagnosed cytomegalovirus status with high specificity and sensitivity.

Primers: 60 Vbeta forward and 13 Jbeta reverse. Data came from immunoSEQ multiplex PCR; TCRdb stores just in-frame clones and leaves some out. The sample contains 150,000 to 200,000 clones, approximately 86% of which appear only once. V and J are TRBV7-2 and TRBJ2-7; D unresolved. The specimen was PBMCs. The receptor was isolated from a woman aged 18-35 years in good health and CMV-seronegative. CDR3 residues: CASSLSRSYEQYF. The DNA of the CDR3 is TGTGCCAGCAGCCTATCCCGCTCCTACGAGCAGTACTTC.